This TCR beta chain is from a study of human T cells and chemical hapten exposure. The wider study: There were per-sample TCR yield variations, arising mainly from small pooled library volume differences.

Total RNA extraction was carried out from unfractionated whole blood. Germline CDR1 and CDR2: MNHEY and SMNVEV (reference sequence). Germline trimming cut 5 bases from V and 3 bases from J; bases unmatched to any gene: 10. This CDR3 is built from 15 residues. Details on this clonotype: Antigen specificity is unknown. Just one base apart from a much larger clone, this may be a read error.

Unique molecular identifiers were linked by the library to individual cDNA molecules. TCRdb re-analysed the 5' RACE reads in MiXCR, keeping a single row per CDR3 protein. The table shows some 78,000 distinct CDR3 sequences, with more than 7.5% occurring only once. General study findings and limits: With regard to DPC sensitization, TCRs above 1 in 1000 frequency did not change.

The genes are TRBV27 and TRBJ2-7; 7 bases agree with TRBD1. This clonotype was obtained from a male donor in good health. This CDR3 reads CASSLRDSARYEQYF. The CDR3 coding sequence is TGTGCCAGCAGTCTCCGGGACAGTGCCCGCTACGAGCAGTACTTC.